Sequencing of this T cell receptor (beta chain) was carried out in a study of T cell changes during pregnancy in multiple sclerosis. The method was immunoSEQ multiplex PCR; TCRdb's version includes in-frame clones alone and lacks a portion of them. The sample lists approximately 90,000 clones, 80% to 95% occurring once. This receptor was taken from a female donor with multiple sclerosis, enrolled in a pregnancy study. Sequenced material: peripheral blood, taken before pregnancy.

In DNA, the CDR3 is TGTGCCAGCAGCTTAGGCCTGGAACCTAGCGGGGGGGCAGATACGCAGTATTTT. This encodes CASSLGLEPSGGADTQYF. V is TRBV13 and J is TRBJ2-3; TRBD2 matches at 12 bases. From germline, CDR1 is PRHDT and CDR2 FYEKMQ (reference sequence). CDR3 size: 18 residues. The V gene end was trimmed by 0 bases and the J gene end by 4 bases; junction bases not matched to a gene: 8.